This passage covers 29 T cell receptor beta chains from one sample sequenced in a study of tumor-infiltrating lymphocytes in localized non-small cell lung cancer. Method: immunoSEQ multiplex PCR; TCRdb's copy keeps in-frame clones and lacks some. The repertoire consists of about 12,000 clones, with 60% to 70% occurring once and the leading ten covering 7% to 8%. The specimen sequenced was lung tumor tissue. Source of these receptors: a human donor with non-small cell lung cancer.

The chain couples TRBV6-5 to TRBJ2-7, with D perhaps assigned TRBD1 or TRBD2 (5 bases each). Trimming removed 8 bases at V and 5 bases at J, with 16 bases between. CDR3 length: 13 amino acids. Per the germline V gene, CDR1 is MNHEY and CDR2 is SVGAGI. CDR3: CASGRRDGNEQYF. CDR3 bases: TGTGCCAGCGGACGAAGGGACGGAAACGAGCAGTACTTC.

J is TRBJ2-3 and V is TRBV5-1; TRBD2 aligns across 9 bases. The CDR3 has 15 amino acids. Germline lookup yields CDR1 SGHRS and CDR2 YFSETQ. V lost 4 bases and J lost 2; bases outside the gene matches: 5. The DNA of the CDR3 is TGCGCCAGCAGCCTCGGGACTAGCCCCACAGATACGCAGTATTTT. This codes for CASSLGTSPTDTQYF.

V gene TRBV5-1 combines with J gene TRBJ1-4; the D is unclear. This CDR3 has 15 amino acids. Germline CDR1 is SGHRS and CDR2 is YFSETQ. Trimming shortened V by 5 bases and J by 7 bases, and 18 bases separated the two germline ends. The CDR3 nucleotides are TGCGCCAGCAGGTTGAGAGGGTTACCTCTTGAAAAACTGTTTTTT. It is translated as CASRLRGLPLEKLFF.

This clone was detected only a few times. The chain joins TRBV5-4 to TRBJ2-5; TRBD1 matches 10 bases. Per the germline V gene, CDR1 is SGHNT and CDR2 is YYREEE (reference sequence). Unmatched junction bases numbered 5, after V lost 4 bases and J lost 2 bases. The CDR3 consists of 15 residues. CDR3 in amino acids: CASSGPGQGQETQYF. The CDR3 bases are TGTGCCAGCAGCGGGCCGGGACAGGGGCAAGAGACCCAGTACTTC.

This chain joins TRBV29-1 and TRBJ1-1; D gene uncertain. From germline, CDR1 is SQVTM and CDR2 ANQGSEA. The CDR3 runs 12 residues. V lost 7 bases, J lost 11 bases, and 20 bases lay in between. The CDR3 protein is CSGLSERYRAFF. For the CDR3, the DNA is TGCAGCGGTCTGTCCGAGAGGTATAGGGCTTTCTTT. The whole variable domain, remainder taken from reference TRBV29-1 and TRBJ1-1, is SAVISQKPSRDICQRGTSLTIQCQVDSQVTMMFWYRQQPGQSLTLIATANQGSEATYESGFVIDKFPISRPNLTFSTLTVSNMSPEDSSIYLCSGLSERYRAFFGQGTRLTVV.

The chain uses TRBV6-5 and TRBJ2-6; D ambiguous. CDR1 is MNHEY and CDR2 is SVGAGI in the germline V gene. V lost 0 bases and J 1 base, leaving 4 bases between the germline ends. The CDR3 runs to 15 residues. CDR3 region: CASSYSRSGANVLTF. CDR3 bases: TGTGCCAGCAGTTACTCACGGTCTGGGGCCAACGTCCTGACTTTC.

The chain links TRBV5-4 to TRBJ2-1, with TRBD2 matching over 11 bases. This CDR3 is 17 amino acids long. CDR1 is SGHNT, CDR2 YYREEE, per germline (reference sequence). V lost 6 bases, J lost 9 bases, and 17 bases stayed unmatched. CDR3 in DNA: TGTGCCAGCAACCCTTATAGCGGGAGGGTGTTTGTGCTTGAGCAGTTCTTC. Its translation: CASNPYSGRVFVLEQFF. Full variable domain (remainder filled in from reference TRBV5-4 and TRBJ2-1): ETGVTQSPTHLIKTRGQQVTLRCSSQSGHNTVSWYQQALGQGPQFIFQYYREEENGRGNFPPRFSGLQFPNYSSELNVNALELDDSALYLCASNPYSGRVFVLEQFFGPGTRLTVL.

This rearrangement joins TRBV9 to TRBJ1-1; TRBD1 aligns across 8 bases. The germline gives CDR1 SGDLS, CDR2 YYNGEE. The CDR3 runs 13 residues. With V trimmed by 3 bases and J by 11 bases, 9 bases remained unmatched. CDR3 region: CASSEGVQGAAFF. CDR3 DNA sequence: TGTGCCAGCAGCGAGGGGGTTCAGGGGGCGGCTTTCTTT.

This clone was detected once. V usage is TRBV2 and J usage is TRBJ2-2, with no clear D. The CDR3 has 12 amino acids. V lost 4 bases, J lost 6 bases, and 6 bases lay in between. Germline CDR1 reads SNHLY; CDR2 reads FYNNEI. The CDR3 loop reads CASSVGSGELFF. CDR3 in DNA: TGTGCCAGCAGTGTTGGTTCCGGGGAGCTGTTTTTT.

This clone appeared a few times. V usage is TRBV30 and J usage is TRBJ1-6, with D possibly being TRBD1 (6 bases). The ends were cut back, 0 bases at V and 6 bases at J, with 12 bases in the middle. The V gene's germline CDR1 is GTSNPN and CDR2 SVGIG (reference sequence). This CDR3 spans 15 amino acids. The CDR3 bases are TGTGCCTGGAGTGTACGAAGGACAGCTAATTCACCCCTCCACTTT. Protein product: CAWSVRRTANSPLHF. The variable domain in full, with the rest retrieved from reference TRBV30 and TRBJ1-6, is SQTIHQWPATLVQPVGSPLSLECTVEGTSNPNLYWYRQAAGRGLQLLFYSVGIGQISSEVPQNLSASRPQDRQFILSSKKLLLSDSGFYLCAWSVRRTANSPLHFGNGTRLTVT.

The chain carries TRBV18 and TRBJ2-7; TRBD1 agrees at 11 bases. There are 15 residues in the CDR3. The J segment lost 5 bases and the V segment lost 3 bases, leaving 6 bases of the junction unmatched. CDR1 and CDR2 (germline): KGHSH, LQKENI. The CDR3 bases are TGTGCCAGCTCACCCCCGGGACAGGGGGGCCACGAGCAGTACTTC. It specifies CASSPPGQGGHEQYF.

This clone has just one count. The genes are TRBV18 and TRBJ1-5; no clear D gene. Germline V CDR1 and CDR2: KGHSH, LQKENI. Trimming shortened V by 3 bases and J by 7 bases, and 16 bases separated the two germline ends. This CDR3 comprises 15 residues. The CDR3 region is CASSPGQNSGQPQHF. The CDR3 region has the DNA TGTGCCAGCTCACCCGGGCAGAATTCGGGGCAGCCCCAGCATTTT.

This chain uses TRBV6-4 with TRBJ2-7; 7 bases are shared with TRBD2. There are 17 residues in the CDR3. The V and J ends lost 0 bases and 1 base, in that order; junction bases with no gene match: 9. Per germline, CDR1 MRHNA and CDR2 SNTAGT. CDR3 amino acids: CASSDSRHGGDSYEQYF. CDR3 DNA sequence: TGTGCCAGCAGTGACTCGCGACATGGGGGGGATTCCTACGAGCAGTACTTC.

The chain has TRBV5-1 and TRBJ2-3; D gene uncertain. The CDR3 is 12 residues long. V was clipped by 0 bases and J by 3 bases, with 2 bases between them. CDR1 is SGHRS, CDR2 YFSETQ, per germline. CDR3 DNA: TGCGCCAGCAGCTTGGAGACAGATACGCAGTATTTT. The encoded protein is CASSLETDTQYF.

This clone has just a few counts. V and J are TRBV28 and TRBJ1-1; D not certain. Trimming took off 3 bases at V and 0 bases at J, with 11 bases between the two ends. The CDR3 extends over 15 amino acids. CDR1 is MDHEN, CDR2 SYDVKM, per germline. The CDR3 DNA is TGTGCCAGCAGTTTGCATGGGGTTCTGAACACTGAAGCTTTCTTT. As protein: CASSLHGVLNTEAFF.

This clone was counted a few times. The chain has TRBV29-1 and TRBJ2-5; D is unresolved. The germline V gene encodes CDR1 SQVTM and CDR2 ANQGSEA. The CDR3 sequence is 10 residues long. V lost 6 bases and J 5 bases, leaving 7 bases between the germline ends. The CDR3 nucleotides are TGCAGCGTAAGCAGGGAGACCCAGTACTTC. Translation gives CSVSRETQYF.

V is TRBV2 and J is TRBJ2-7; 7 nucleotides align to TRBD2. Trimming took 0 bases from V and 10 from J; bases not matched to a gene: 6. Germline V lookup: CDR1 SNHLY, CDR2 FYNNEI. The CDR3 is made up of 13 amino acids. The CDR3: CASSEALRLAQYF. The DNA for the CDR3 is TGTGCCAGCAGTGAAGCGCTTCGACTAGCCCAGTACTTC.

V usage is TRBV6-4 and J usage is TRBJ1-2; D is uncertain. This CDR3 has 14 residues. Trimming pared 0 bases from V and 8 bases from J, leaving 13 bases between. The germline CDR1 and CDR2 sequences are MRHNA and SNTAGT. The DNA for the CDR3 is TGTGCCAGCAGTGACTCCCCAGGAGCTGGCGGCTACACCTTC. Its translation is CASSDSPGAGGYTF.

The chain links TRBV7-6 to TRBJ2-3, with TRBD2 as a possible D gene (6 bases). The ends were cut back, 5 bases at V and 2 bases at J, with 20 bases in the middle. The CDR3 is 17 amino acids. Germline V gives CDR1 SGHVS, CDR2 FNYEAQ. The CDR3 DNA is TGTGCCAGCAGCGCCTACTTAGCGGAGGCTTACACAGATACGCAGTATTTT. Amino acid sequence: CASSAYLAEAYTDTQYF.

This rearrangement joins TRBV7-9 to TRBJ2-1, with D maybe TRBD1 (5 bases). V gave up 3 bases and J gave up 5 bases, with 11 bases separating them. Germline CDR1 reads SEHNR; CDR2 reads FQNEAQ (reference sequence). The CDR3 has 14 residues. CDR3 amino acids: CASSFSQGHNEQFF. CDR3 DNA: TGTGCCAGCAGCTTCAGCCAGGGCCACAATGAGCAGTTCTTC.

This clone showed up just a few times. Germline and junction disagree at one end, which may indicate a read error. This chain links TRBV7-7 with TRBJ2-2; TRBD1 matches at 7 bases. Germline V gene data show CDR1 as SSHAT and CDR2 as FNYEAQ (reference sequence). The CDR3 runs 13 residues. CDR3 residues: CASSFSQGKELFF. In DNA form, the CDR3 reads TGTGCTAGCAGCTTCTCACAGGGGAAGGAGCTGTTTTTT. Filled out from reference TRBV7-7 and TRBJ2-2, the complete variable domain reads GAGVSQSPRYKVTKRGQDVTLRCDPISSHATLYWYQQALGQGPEFLTYFNYEAQPDKSGLPSDRFSAERPEGSISTLTIQRTEQRDSAMYRCASSFSQGKELFFGEGSRLTVL.

CDR3 nucleotide sequence: TGTGCCTGGAGGAAGGACAGGGGGAATGAAAAACTGTTTTTT. It is translated as CAWRKDRGNEKLFF. The V gene is TRBV30, the J gene TRBJ1-4; 10 positions match TRBD1. CDR3 size: 14 residues. Germline trimming cut 3 bases from V and 5 bases from J; bases unmatched to any gene: 3. CDR1 GTSNPN and CDR2 SVGIG come from the germline V gene (reference sequence).

The chain employs TRBV7-2 and TRBJ2-7, with 8 nucleotides matching TRBD2. V trimming: 3 bases; J trimming: 3 bases; junction bases outside the gene matches: 4. CDR3 length: 14 residues. CDR1 SGHTA and CDR2 FQGNSA come from the germline V gene. The CDR3 region is CASSLDGGDYEQYF. CDR3 bases: TGTGCCAGCAGCTTGGACGGGGGGGACTACGAGCAGTACTTC.

This chain uses TRBV7-2 with TRBJ2-5, with D possibly matching TRBD1 (7 bases). The CDR3 is 16 amino acids. CDR1 is SGHTA and CDR2 is FQGNSA in the germline V gene. V was pared by 3 bases and J by 5 bases, with 19 bases between. This CDR3 is CASSFGGTVKRETQYF. In DNA, the CDR3 is TGTGCCAGCAGCTTCGGCGGGACAGTCAAAAGGGAGACCCAGTACTTC.

The chain joins TRBV7-3 to TRBJ2-5; 8 bases line up with TRBD2. Unmatched junction bases numbered 2, after V lost 4 bases and J lost 4 bases. CDR1 and CDR2 from the germline V gene are SGHTA and FQGTGA. CDR3 length: 13 amino acids. The CDR3 loop is CASSYREGETQYF. The CDR3 nucleotides read TGTGCCAGCAGCTACCGGGAGGGAGAGACCCAGTACTTC.

This clone was recorded a few times. The chain combines TRBV7-9 with TRBJ2-2; D call uncertain. Trimming pared 1 base from V and 5 bases from J, leaving 2 bases between. CDR1 is SEHNR and CDR2 is FQNEAQ in the germline V gene (reference sequence). This CDR3 is 12 amino acids long. The CDR3 nucleotides are TGTGCCAGCAGCTTAGGTACCGGGGAGCTGTTTTTT. Its translation: CASSLGTGELFF.

The gene calls are TRBV29-1 and TRBJ2-1, with 8 nucleotides matching TRBD2. The CDR3 has 14 amino acids. V shed 6 bases and J 9 bases; nucleotides not matched to a gene: 13. Germline loops: CDR1 SQVTM, CDR2 ANQGSEA. The CDR3, as DNA: TGCAGCGTCTTAGGGTCTAGCGGGTCGACTGAGCAGTTCTTC. Amino acids: CSVLGSSGSTEQFF.

This sequence joins TRBV5-4 and TRBJ2-5, with D possibly TRBD1 on 7 matching bases. V dropped 2 bases and J dropped 8 bases, with 13 bases sitting between them. The germline V gene has CDR1 SGHNT and CDR2 YYREEE (reference sequence). The CDR3 has 13 amino acids. This CDR3 reads CASSFAGQPTQYF. The CDR3 DNA reads as TGTGCCAGCAGCTTCGCGGGACAGCCAACCCAGTACTTC.

The rearrangement joins TRBV20-1 to TRBJ2-3; D is unresolved. V lost 4 bases and J lost 6, with 8 bases in between. The germline V gene encodes CDR1 DFQATT and CDR2 SNEGSKA (reference sequence). CDR3 length: 11 amino acids. As DNA, the CDR3 is TGCAGTGCTACAGCACGGGATACGCAGTATTTT. Encoded protein: CSATARDTQYF.